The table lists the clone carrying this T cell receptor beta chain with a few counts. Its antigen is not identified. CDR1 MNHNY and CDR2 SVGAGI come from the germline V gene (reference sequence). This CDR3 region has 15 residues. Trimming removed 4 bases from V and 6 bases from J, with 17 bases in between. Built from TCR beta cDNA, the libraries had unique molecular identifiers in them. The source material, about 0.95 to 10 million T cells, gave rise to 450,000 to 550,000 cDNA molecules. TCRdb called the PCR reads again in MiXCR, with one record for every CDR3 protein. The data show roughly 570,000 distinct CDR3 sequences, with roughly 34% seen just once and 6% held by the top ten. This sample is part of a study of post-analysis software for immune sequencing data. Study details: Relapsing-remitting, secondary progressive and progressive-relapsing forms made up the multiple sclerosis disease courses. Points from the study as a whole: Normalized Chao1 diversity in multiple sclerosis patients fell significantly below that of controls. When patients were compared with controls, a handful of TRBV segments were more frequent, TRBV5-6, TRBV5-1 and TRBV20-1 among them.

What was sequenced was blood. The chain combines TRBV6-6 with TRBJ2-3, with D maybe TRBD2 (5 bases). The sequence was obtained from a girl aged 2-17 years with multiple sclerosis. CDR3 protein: CASSFAWGEMDTQYF. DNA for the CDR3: TGTGCCAGCAGTTTCGCATGGGGAGAGATGGATACGCAGTATTTT.